The 10 T cell receptor beta chains reported below all come from one sample, sequenced in a study of blood T cells in healthy people across ages. The second PCR ran about 6 to 12 cycles with a sample-barcoded 5' primer and J-beta primers. TCRdb ran MiXCR on the 5' RACE reads and lists one entry per CDR3 protein. The table has 1.2 million to 1.5 million distinct CDR3 sequences, around 55% seen once. Sequenced material: blood. Source of these receptors: a man aged 18 to 30 in good health.

V is TRBV27 and J is TRBJ1-4; the D is unclear. CDR1 is MNHEY, CDR2 SMNVEV, per germline (reference sequence). Trimming removed 7 bases from V and 7 bases from J, with 16 bases in between. There are 14 residues in the CDR3. CDR3 sequence (DNA): TGTGCCAGCAAGGCCCTGGGAGGAGCTGAAAAACTGTTTTTT. Protein: CASKALGGAEKLFF. Based on the CDR3 plus reference TRBV27 and TRBJ1-4, the full variable domain is EAQVTQNPRYLITVTGKKLTVTCSQNMNHEYMSWYRQDPGLGLRQIYYSMNVEVTDKGDVPEGYKVSRKEKRNFPLILESPSPNQTSLYFCASKALGGAEKLFFGSGTQLSVL.

Notes on this clonotype: A much larger clone differs from this one at a single base, so this may be a read error. V and J are TRBV20-1 and TRBJ2-3; D ambiguous. The V end was cut by 3 bases, the J end by 3 bases, with 16 bases between. CDR1 and CDR2 from the germline V gene are DFQATT and SNEGSKA (reference sequence). The CDR3 is 15 residues long. Here the CDR3 reads CSARVGVGLTDTQYF. CDR3 in DNA: TGCAGTGCTAGGGTTGGTGTGGGGTTAACAGATACGCAGTATTTT.

The chain carries TRBV9 and TRBJ2-1; D is uncertain. Germline V gene sequence: CDR1 SGDLS, CDR2 YYNGEE. This CDR3 spans 16 amino acids. V lost 0 bases to trimming and J lost 2 bases, with 12 bases between them. The CDR3: CASSVESTLPYNEQFF. In nucleotides, the CDR3 is TGTGCCAGCAGCGTAGAGTCAACATTACCCTACAATGAGCAGTTCTTC.

There are a few counts of this clonotype. The chain combines TRBV28 with TRBJ2-1; the match to TRBD1 covers 12 bases. Germline CDR1 and CDR2: MDHEN and SYDVKM. There are 16 residues in the CDR3. J was trimmed by 7 bases and V by 1 base; bases with no gene match: 5. In DNA form, the CDR3 reads TGTGCCAGCAGTTTATCCGGGACAGGGGGCTGGAATGAGCAGTTCTTC. It yields the protein CASSLSGTGGWNEQFF.

A few counts support this clonotype. The chain has TRBV12-3 or TRBV12-4 and TRBJ2-7; 11 bases fit TRBD2. CDR3 length: 15 amino acids. J was trimmed by 3 bases and V by 1 base; bases with no gene match: 2. CDR3 DNA sequence: TGTGCCAGCAGTTTAGATGGGACTAGCGGCTACGAGCAGTACTTC. This translates into CASSLDGTSGYEQYF.

This clonotype was found a few times. The chain couples TRBV20-1 to TRBJ2-3; TRBD2 matches 10 bases. Germline V gene sequence: CDR1 DFQATT, CDR2 SNEGSKA (reference sequence). CDR3 length equals 19 residues. The V segment lost 5 bases and the J segment 1 base; nucleotides outside the gene matches: 18. CDR3 amino acids: CSASTPSGSSNFGTDTQYF. CDR3 nucleotide sequence: TGCAGTGCTTCCACGCCTAGCGGGAGTAGTAATTTTGGCACAGATACGCAGTATTTT.

The chain has TRBV4-3 and TRBJ1-6; D is uncertain. CDR1 and CDR2 (germline): LGHNA, YSLEER. Trimming stripped 0 bases from V and 6 bases from J, with 9 bases between. CDR3 length: 15 amino acids. CDR3 nucleotide sequence: TGCGCCAGCAGCCAAGAAGGACTGTTTAATTCACCCCTCCACTTT. Translated: CASSQEGLFNSPLHF.

The chain combines TRBV20-1 with TRBJ1-5; TRBD1 is a possible D gene (6 bases). This CDR3 is 16 amino acids long. The ends were cut back, 5 bases at V and 5 bases at J, with 22 bases in the middle. Per the germline V gene, CDR1 is DFQATT and CDR2 is SNEGSKA (reference sequence). The CDR3 DNA is TGCAGTGCTCGACAGGAACCTTACCAACTGCATCAGCCCCAGCATTTT. This codes for CSARQEPYQLHQPQHF.

The gene calls are TRBV4-1 and TRBJ1-6; no clear D gene. Germline assignment: CDR1 MGHRA and CDR2 YSYEKL. Trimming pared 1 base from V and 5 bases from J, leaving 9 bases between. The CDR3 covers 15 residues. The CDR3 region is CASSQGQKNNSPLHF. CDR3 DNA: TGCGCCAGCAGCCAAGGTCAGAAAAATAATTCACCCCTCCACTTT.

J is TRBJ1-1 and V is TRBV6-6; the match to TRBD1 covers 8 bases. Unmatched junction bases numbered 7, after V lost 6 bases and J lost 7 bases. The CDR3 has 13 residues. The germline CDR1 and CDR2 sequences are MNHNY and SVGAGI (reference sequence). Here the CDR3 DNA reads TGTGCCAGCAGCCGAGGGACAGGCAGTGAAGCTTTCTTT. Its protein product is CASSRGTGSEAFF.